This T cell receptor (beta chain) originates from a study of Ad26.COV2.S vaccination and SARS-CoV-2 variants. Study summary: Donor joined the COV1001 Ad26.COV2.S trial arm. By the intramuscular route, Ad26.COV2.S was given once, or twice 56 days apart. General study findings and limits: Vaccine recipients had higher spike-specific TCR breadth than placebo recipients. Breadth of non-spike TCRs did not differ between vaccinees and placebo recipients.

Trimming removed 8 bases at V and 2 bases at J, with 10 bases between. CDR1 ENHRY and CDR2 SYGVKD come from the germline V gene. The CDR3 sequence is 12 residues long. Method: immunoSEQ multiplex PCR; TCRdb's copy keeps in-frame clones and lacks some. The sample includes 380,000 or so clones, about four fifths of them seen just once. Notes on this clone: No antigen is known for it.

As to treatment: around 19 received Ad26.COV2.S at low or high dose, single or two shots; about 5 received placebo; per-sample allocation not given. Samples analyzed were those drawn on day 63 after the first vaccine or placebo injection. The chain couples TRBV10-3 to TRBJ2-7, with D unclear. The specimen was peripheral blood, collected in a trial of Ad26.COV2.S vaccine versus placebo. This TCR was recovered from a person between 18 and 59 years old who received the Ad26.COV2.S COVID-19 vaccine or a placebo. CDR3 protein: CAIGRNPYEQYF. Written as DNA, the CDR3 is TGTGCCATCGGCAGGAATCCCTACGAGCAGTACTTC.